This T cell receptor (beta chain) is from a study of blood T cells in healthy people across ages. Notes on the study in general: One million T cells yielded diversity estimates that were considered underestimates. Long-lived donors carried more naive CD4+ cells and greater diversity than aged donors. A strong correlation was seen between TCR beta diversity and naive T cell percentage.

About this clonotype itself: What it binds is unknown.

A sample-barcoded 5' primer and a J-beta primer mix were used in a second PCR of roughly 7 to 11 cycles. TCRdb reanalysed the 5' RACE reads using MiXCR and keeps one entry per CDR3 protein. The sample yields 1.5 million to 2 million distinct CDR3 sequences, just under 50% seen once. The source of this sequence is a woman aged 40 to 50 in good health. Input material: blood.

CDR3 residues: CASRTASNTGELFF. The CDR3 DNA sequence: TGCGCCAGCAGGACAGCTTCGAACACCGGGGAGCTGTTTTTT. V gene TRBV5-1 combines with J gene TRBJ2-2, with a tentative D call TRBD1 (5 bases). The ends were cut back, 5 bases at V and 0 bases at J, with 8 bases in the middle. The CDR3 loop spans 14 amino acids. Looked up from germline, CDR1 is SGHRS and CDR2 is YFSETQ.